The rows below give T cell receptor beta chains drawn from one sample of a study of shared clonotypes between healthy human individuals. TCRdb's copy holds only in-frame clones and misses some; the assay was immunoSEQ multiplex PCR. Here the sample spans more than 2,000,000 clones, approximately 90% being singletons. Sequenced input: naive CD4+ T cells sorted from blood. These receptors were obtained from a man aged 18 to 35 in good health. The CDR3 runs from the conserved cysteine through the conserved F or W. The order of the fields is clone size, V gene, CDR3 protein. For some rows the clone size is stated as once, few or many, or as a class when expanded; others skip it.

clone_size: .; v_call: TRBV11-2; cdr3_aa: CASSIGTGSYQPQHF
clone_size: .; v_call: TRBV19; cdr3_aa: CASNPQGVGGYTF
clone_size: .; v_call: TRBV6-5; cdr3_aa: CASRQGGLGQPQHF
clone_size: .; v_call: TRBV6-1; cdr3_aa: CASSLLFIDSRSAFF
clone_size: .; v_call: TRBV6-5; cdr3_aa: CASSLPPEGSNQPQHF
clone_size: .; v_call: TRBV13; cdr3_aa: CASSLGSGTGLQETQYF
clone_size: .; v_call: TRBV28; cdr3_aa: CASSPTADRVALLRISYNSPLHF
clone_size: .; v_call: TRBV6-5; cdr3_aa: CASSRGQTSGNTIYF
clone_size: .; v_call: TRBV28; cdr3_aa: CASSLLGSATNEKLFF
clone_size: .; v_call: TRBV4-1; cdr3_aa: CASSQRNHMNTEAFF
clone_size: .; v_call: TRBV9; cdr3_aa: CASSARVSTNEKLFF
clone_size: .; v_call: TRBV5-6; cdr3_aa: CASSLAQGLNTGELFF
clone_size: .; v_call: TRBV19; cdr3_aa: CASTLTSGVPGELFF
clone_size: .; v_call: TRBV10-3; cdr3_aa: CATSRGSSNYGYTF
clone_size: .; v_call: TRBV11-2; cdr3_aa: CASTPSRQVRAYEQYF
clone_size: .; v_call: TRBV5-4; cdr3_aa: CASSSSSYNSPLHF
clone_size: .; v_call: TRBV5-1; cdr3_aa: CASSLQGSPYEQYF
clone_size: .; v_call: TRBV23-1; cdr3_aa: CASSLSPGENYEQYF
clone_size: once; v_call: TRBV18; cdr3_aa: CASSYGRGRAEEQYF
clone_size: .; v_call: TRBV5-1; cdr3_aa: CASSFGEPTDTQYF
clone_size: .; v_call: TRBV7-9; cdr3_aa: CASSAPGLIYNEQFF
clone_size: .; v_call: TRBV10-3; cdr3_aa: CAINGGGGLPSHGYTF
clone_size: .; v_call: TRBV18; cdr3_aa: CASSTGDLNTEAFF
clone_size: .; v_call: TRBV27; cdr3_aa: CASRRSTDTQYF
clone_size: .; v_call: TRBV27; cdr3_aa: CASSFGLAGEGVWNEQFF
clone_size: .; v_call: TRBV30; cdr3_aa: CAVRTVKTYEQYF
clone_size: .; v_call: TRBV29-1; cdr3_aa: CSVDHTGRGYTF
clone_size: .; v_call: TRBV7-9; cdr3_aa: CASSLGPGQMTSGANVLTF
clone_size: .; v_call: TRBV29-1; cdr3_aa: CSVANTDTQYF
clone_size: .; v_call: TRBV5-1; cdr3_aa: CASSLDMNSGANVLTF
clone_size: .; v_call: TRBV5-4; cdr3_aa: CASSPAQRGNTGELFF
clone_size: .; v_call: TRBV5-4; cdr3_aa: CASSLPDRGGTGELFF
clone_size: .; v_call: TRBV28; cdr3_aa: CASSLFRENYGYTF
clone_size: .; v_call: TRBV7-2; cdr3_aa: CASSLGSGGVGETQYF
clone_size: .; v_call: TRBV10-1; cdr3_aa: CASSDTTLTRGEQYF
clone_size: .; v_call: TRBV6-1; cdr3_aa: CASSSGTSKGPEQFF
clone_size: once; v_call: TRBV9; cdr3_aa: CASSVQGKVNQPQHF
clone_size: .; v_call: TRBV2; cdr3_aa: CASSVTSRDRSYNEQFF
clone_size: .; v_call: TRBV10-2; cdr3_aa: CASRAGVRNSPLHF
clone_size: .; v_call: TRBV9; cdr3_aa: CASSVGGRGTGELFF
clone_size: once; v_call: TRBV28; cdr3_aa: CASSLRGANTGELFF
clone_size: .; v_call: TRBV5-1; cdr3_aa: CASSLAPGQGSNEQYF
clone_size: .; v_call: TRBV11-2; cdr3_aa: CASSLAGGGNEQFF
clone_size: .; v_call: TRBV4-1; cdr3_aa: CASSRQGASGYQETQYF
clone_size: few; v_call: TRBV7-9; cdr3_aa: CASRPLMVSNQPQHF
clone_size: .; v_call: TRBV7-9; cdr3_aa: CASSLGYKGETQYF
clone_size: .; v_call: TRBV28; cdr3_aa: CASSFAQVYGYTF
clone_size: .; v_call: TRBV4-1; cdr3_aa: CASSREPGLNSGNTIYF
clone_size: .; v_call: TRBV6-1; cdr3_aa: CASSEASQVLDTQYF
clone_size: .; v_call: TRBV27; cdr3_aa: CASRDWDRGAEAFF
clone_size: .; v_call: TRBV10-3; cdr3_aa: CAISAGQAGTGELFF
clone_size: .; v_call: TRBV5-1; cdr3_aa: CASSFGVSPGGHHF
clone_size: .; v_call: TRBV6-5; cdr3_aa: CASSYSSQRPIYF
clone_size: once; v_call: TRBV7-6; cdr3_aa: CASSPSGGAWEKLFF
clone_size: .; v_call: TRBV18; cdr3_aa: CASSPGTTKTEQYF
clone_size: .; v_call: TRBV6-6; cdr3_aa: CASNRGGIQETQYF
clone_size: once; v_call: TRBV7-2; cdr3_aa: CASSWTGETQYF